This T cell receptor beta chain was found in a study of CD8+CD57+ T cells in acquired aplastic anemia. Background on the study: Isolated CD4+ and CD8+ cells, once sorted, yielded DNA averaging roughly 3.2 ug. Healthy donors yielded roughly 9.9 million CD4+ cell reads on average. Overall study results and limits: No significant difference in CD8+ Simpson's diversity was found between patients and controls.

Notes on this clonotype: Antigen: not known.

Genomic DNA constituted the template upon which TCR beta VDJ and CDR3 profiling was performed. TCRdb recomputed calls from the reads with MiXCR, one row per CDR3 protein. The data show some 180,000 distinct CDR3 sequences, roughly half seen once. The sequence was collected from a human donor in good health. The sample was sorted CD4+, CD8+, or CD8+CD57+ T cells (not recorded which) from PBMCs.

CDR3 bases: TGTGCCAGCAGCTCCCCAGGGACTAGCGGCTCCTACAATGAGCAGTTCTTC. Its protein product is CASSSPGTSGSYNEQFF. The chain joins TRBV11-2 to TRBJ2-1; 11 bases fit TRBD2. This CDR3 comprises 17 residues. V gave up 4 bases and J gave up 0 bases; unmatched junction bases: 5. CDR1 is SGHAT and CDR2 is FQNNGV in the germline V gene.